The T cell receptor beta chain under discussion was sequenced for a study of T cell responses to AZD1222 COVID-19 vaccine. General study points: White British donors predominated, females outnumbered males, and clonal diversity was possibly underestimated.

The table came from immunoSEQ multiplex PCR; TCRdb's copy has only in-frame clones and leaves some out. The table lists 100,000 to 150,000 clones, roughly 91% of them singletons, with around 30% in the top ten. V was clipped by 6 bases and J by 4 bases; unmatched bases: 7. Germline lookup yields CDR1 SGHRS and CDR2 YFSETQ. This CDR3 has 15 amino acids. Comment on this clone: Its antigen is as yet unknown.

This chain connects TRBV5-1 to TRBJ2-2, with TRBD1 matching over 9 bases. The sequences come from peripheral blood, collected on day 0 of AZD1222 vaccination. This sequence was found in an adult in good health. CDR3 sequence reads: CASIETGGTTGELFF. DNA of the CDR3: TGCGCCAGCATCGAGACAGGGGGTACCACCGGGGAGCTGTTTTTT.